These 12 T cell receptor beta chains share one sample of origin, sequenced in a study of T cell responses to AZD1222 COVID-19 vaccine. Some clones are missing from TCRdb's copy, which holds only in-frame ones; the method was immunoSEQ multiplex PCR. The data show about 100,000 clones, 70% to 90% seen once. Source: peripheral blood, taken on day 0 of AZD1222 vaccination. These receptors were collected from an adult in good health.

The chain has TRBV28 and TRBJ1-2; D is undetermined. There are 12 residues in the CDR3. V was cut by 9 bases and J by 0 bases, with 8 bases left in between. Looked up from germline, CDR1 is MDHEN and CDR2 is SYDVKM. CDR3: CASFNSNYGYTF. CDR3 in DNA: TGTGCCAGTTTTAACTCTAACTATGGCTACACCTTC.

This chain joins TRBV12-3 or TRBV12-4 and TRBJ1-1, with D perhaps TRBD1 (6 bases). Trimming removed 6 bases from V and 1 base from J, with 9 bases in between. The CDR3 spans 13 residues. CDR3 in DNA: TGTGCCAGCAGGATGACAGGGAACACTGAAGCTTTCTTT. It is translated as CASRMTGNTEAFF.

This clone was counted between two and nine times. The J gene is TRBJ1-1, the V gene TRBV6-2 or TRBV6-3; D remains unclear. Germline CDR1 and CDR2: MNHEY and SVGEGT. Deletions cut 2 bases from V and 3 bases from J, with 13 bases between. CDR3 length equals 15 residues. CDR3 bases: TGTGCCAGCAGTTACCCGGGGTTAAGGTACACTGAAGCTTTCTTT. Protein sequence: CASSYPGLRYTEAFF.

The chain combines TRBV11-2 with TRBJ1-2; D remains unclear. There are 12 residues in the CDR3. The V end was cut by 10 bases, the J end by 8 bases, with 17 bases between. Germline V CDR1 and CDR2: SGHAT, FQNNGV. CDR3 sequence reads: CATRVEAGGYTF. The CDR3 region has the DNA TGTGCCACCCGAGTCGAGGCGGGGGGCTACACCTTC. The whole variable domain, filled in from reference TRBV11-2 and TRBJ1-2, reads EAGVAQSPRYKIIEKRQSVAFWCNPISGHATLYWYQQILGQGPKLLIQFQNNGVVDDSQLPKDRFSAERLKGVDSTLKIQPAKLEDSAVYLCATRVEAGGYTFGSGTRLTVV.

This rearrangement joins TRBV11-3 to TRBJ1-2; tentatively, D is TRBD1 (5 bases). The CDR3 loop spans 16 amino acids. V was pared by 1 base and J by 0 bases, with 12 bases between. Looked up from germline, CDR1 is SGHNT and CDR2 is YENEEA. The CDR3 loop reads CASSLGADSPNYGYTF. The CDR3 region has the DNA TGTGCCAGCAGCTTAGGGGCCGACAGCCCTAACTATGGCTACACCTTC.

The chain carries TRBV19 and TRBJ2-7, with 7 nucleotides matching TRBD1. The V gene's germline CDR1 is LNHDA and CDR2 SQIVND (reference sequence). The CDR3 runs to 12 residues. V shed 5 bases, J shed 4 bases, and the junction held 2 bases outside the gene matches. The CDR3 DNA reads as TGTGCCAGTAGTGGGACAGAGTACGAGCAGTACTTC. This encodes CASSGTEYEQYF.

This clone was counted once. The same CDR3 can be traced to other DNA sequences in this sample. The rearrangement uses TRBV14 and TRBJ2-1; no definite D call. This CDR3 region has 15 residues. Germline V gives CDR1 SGHDN, CDR2 FVKESK. V was cut by 1 base and J by 2 bases, with 9 bases left in between. The CDR3 loop reads CASSQVKRTYNEQFF. CDR3 coding DNA: TGTGCCAGCAGCCAAGTCAAGAGAACCTACAATGAGCAGTTCTTC.

The chain recombines TRBV6-6 with TRBJ2-7; 9 bases match TRBD1. Germline trimming cut 2 bases from V and 5 bases from J; bases unmatched to any gene: 7. Germline assignment: CDR1 MNHNY and CDR2 SVGAGI (reference sequence). The length of the CDR3 is 15 residues. The CDR3 bases are TGTGCCAGCAGTTACCCACAGGGGGCCGGAAACGAGCAGTACTTC. Amino acid sequence: CASSYPQGAGNEQYF.

V gene TRBV12-3 or TRBV12-4 combines with J gene TRBJ2-7; possible D gene TRBD2, 6 bases. The CDR3 contains 13 residues. Trimming shortened V by 1 base and J by 6 bases, and 10 bases separated the two germline ends. This CDR3 is CASSLGGVVEQYF. CDR3 in DNA: TGTGCCAGCAGTTTAGGGGGGGTAGTCGAGCAGTACTTC.

The chain joins TRBV6-5 to TRBJ1-1; 9 bases fit TRBD1. Germline-derived CDR1 and CDR2 are MNHEY and SVGAGI. This CDR3 has 13 residues. The V segment lost 8 bases and the J segment 3 bases; nucleotides outside the gene matches: 4. In nucleotides, the CDR3 is TGTGCCAGCTACAGGGGGCTGGACACTGAAGCTTTCTTT. It encodes CASYRGLDTEAFF.

This clone was observed a handful of times. The V and J genes are TRBV6-2 or TRBV6-3 and TRBJ2-1; TRBD2 aligns across 8 bases. Germline values: CDR1 MNHEY, CDR2 SVGEGT. With V trimmed by 5 bases and J by 7 bases, 7 bases remained unmatched. This CDR3 region has 14 residues. CDR3 loop: CASSGIAGLNEQFF. The CDR3 DNA follows: TGTGCCAGCAGTGGGATAGCGGGGCTTAATGAGCAGTTCTTC.

The chain is built from TRBV18 and TRBJ2-3; D remains ambiguous. Per germline, CDR1 KGHSH and CDR2 LQKENI. CDR3 length: 13 residues. Trimming removed 5 bases at V and 4 bases at J, with 10 bases between. The CDR3 reads CASSGFPPDTQYF. In nucleotides, the CDR3 is TGTGCCAGCTCAGGGTTTCCCCCAGATACGCAGTATTTT. The full variable domain, in which reference TRBV18 and TRBJ2-3 provide the parts outside the CDR3, is NAGVMQNPRHLVRRRGQEARLRCSPMKGHSHVYWYRQLPEEGLKFMVYLQKENIIDESGMPKERFSAEFPKEGPSILRIQQVVRGDSAAYFCASSGFPPDTQYFGPGTRLTVL.